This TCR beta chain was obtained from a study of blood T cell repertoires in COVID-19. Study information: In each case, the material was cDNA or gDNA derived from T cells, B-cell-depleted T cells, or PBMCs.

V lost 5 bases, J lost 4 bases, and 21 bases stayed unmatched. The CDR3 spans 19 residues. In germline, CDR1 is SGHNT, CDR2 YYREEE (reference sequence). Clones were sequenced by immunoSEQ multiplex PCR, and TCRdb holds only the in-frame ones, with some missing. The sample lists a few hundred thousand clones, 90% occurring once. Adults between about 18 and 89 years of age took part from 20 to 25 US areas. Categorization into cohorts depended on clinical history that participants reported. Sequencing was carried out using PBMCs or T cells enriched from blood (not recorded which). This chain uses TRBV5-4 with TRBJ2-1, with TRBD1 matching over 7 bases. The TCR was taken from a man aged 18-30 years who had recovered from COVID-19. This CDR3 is CASRYTSFTQGILYNEQFF. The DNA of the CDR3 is TGTGCCAGCAGGTACACATCGTTCACACAGGGGATCCTTTACAATGAGCAGTTCTTC.